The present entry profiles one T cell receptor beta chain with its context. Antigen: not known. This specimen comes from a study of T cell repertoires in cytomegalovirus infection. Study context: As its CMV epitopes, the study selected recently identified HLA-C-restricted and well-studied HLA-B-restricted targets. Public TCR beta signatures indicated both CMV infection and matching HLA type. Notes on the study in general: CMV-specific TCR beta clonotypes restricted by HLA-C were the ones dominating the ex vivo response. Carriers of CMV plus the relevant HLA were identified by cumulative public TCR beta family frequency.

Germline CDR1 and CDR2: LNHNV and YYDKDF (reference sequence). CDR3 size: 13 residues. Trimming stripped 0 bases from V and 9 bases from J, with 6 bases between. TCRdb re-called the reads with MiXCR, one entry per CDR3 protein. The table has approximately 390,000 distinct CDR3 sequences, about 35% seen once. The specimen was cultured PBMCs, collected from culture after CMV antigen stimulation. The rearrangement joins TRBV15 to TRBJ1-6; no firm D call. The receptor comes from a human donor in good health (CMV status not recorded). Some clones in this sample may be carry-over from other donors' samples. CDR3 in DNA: TGTGCCACCAGCAGAGACCGGGGTTCACCCCTCCACTTT. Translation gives CATSRDRGSPLHF.